What follows are 15 T cell receptor beta chains derived from one specimen sequenced in a study of cytomegalovirus exposure and HLA in healthy donors. PCR amplification relied on 60 Vbeta primers (plus 13 Jbeta primers). Only in-frame clones appear in the TCRdb table, and some are missing; sequencing was by immunoSEQ multiplex PCR. Counted here are about 150,000 clones, around 80% occurring once; the ten biggest clones make up 4.5% to 6%. The sequencing sample was made of PBMCs. The receptors originated from a man younger than 45 in good health and CMV-seropositive.

This chain connects TRBV5-1 to TRBJ2-3; 10 bases line up with TRBD2. The length of the CDR3 is 13 residues. CDR1 SGHRS and CDR2 YFSETQ come from the germline V gene. Trimming took 4 bases from V and 14 from J; bases not matched to a gene: 10. CDR3 residues: CASSPGSGRGSYF. The CDR3 coding sequence is TGCGCCAGCAGCCCTGGAAGCGGGAGGGGCTCGTATTTT. Combining the CDR3 with reference TRBV5-1 and TRBJ2-3 gives the whole variable domain KAGVTQTPRYLIKTRGQQVTLSCSPISGHRSVSWYQQTPGQGLQFLFEYFSETQRNKGNFPGRFSGRQFSNSRSEMNVSTLELGDSALYLCASSPGSGRGSYFGPGTRLTVL.

The rearrangement links TRBV27 to TRBJ2-7, with 8 bases identical to TRBD1. The CDR3 length is 15 residues. V lost 2 bases to trimming and J lost 0 bases; unmatched junction nucleotides: 3. The germline gives CDR1 MNHEY, CDR2 SMNVEV (reference sequence). The CDR3 spells CASSLRQGSSYEQYF. The CDR3 DNA is TGTGCCAGCAGTTTACGACAGGGGAGCTCCTACGAGCAGTACTTC.

DNA for the CDR3: TGTGCCAGCAGCCCCCCCGGGGGGGCCTACGAGCAGTACTTC. This sequence encodes CASSPPGGAYEQYF. The chain uses TRBV9 and TRBJ2-7; 8 bases are shared with TRBD2. Germline V gene data show CDR1 as SGDLS and CDR2 as YYNGEE. The CDR3 contains 14 residues. Trimming removed 4 bases from V and 2 bases from J; junction bases left unmatched: 5.

CDR3 sequence reads: CASSQSGMGAQSEKLFF. Here the CDR3 DNA reads TGCGCCAGCAGCCAATCCGGTATGGGGGCGCAAAGTGAAAAACTGTTTTTT. The V and J genes are TRBV4-3 and TRBJ1-4, with TRBD1 as a possible D gene (6 bases). Looked up from germline, CDR1 is LGHNA and CDR2 is YSLEER. There are 17 residues in the CDR3. The V gene lost 2 bases and the J gene lost 7 bases, with 20 bases spanning the gap.

This clone is a singleton in its sample. The chain is built from TRBV28 and TRBJ2-3; D possibly corresponds to TRBD2 (5 bases). The germline CDR1 and CDR2 sequences are MDHEN and SYDVKM. V was cut by 3 bases and J by 2 bases, with 9 bases left in between. This CDR3 comprises 14 residues. CDR3 DNA: TGTGCCAGCAGTTTCGGGCTAGCCACAGATACGCAGTATTTT. It yields the protein CASSFGLATDTQYF.

The rearrangement links TRBV7-2 to TRBJ2-5, with TRBD2 identical over 8 bases. The CDR3 covers 14 residues. V lost 3 bases, J lost 5 bases, and 5 bases stayed unmatched. From germline, CDR1 is SGHTA and CDR2 FQGNSA. Written as DNA, the CDR3 is TGTGCCAGCAGCTTTGCGGGGGGTAGGGAGACCCAGTACTTC. Translation: CASSFAGGRETQYF.

The chain links TRBV18 to TRBJ1-2, with 7 bases that match TRBD1. The junction had 6 bases not matched to a gene; V was cut back by 2 bases and J by 3 bases. The CDR3 loop spans 15 amino acids. Looked up from germline, CDR1 is KGHSH and CDR2 is LQKENI. CDR3 sequence (DNA): TGTGCCAGCTCACCAGGGCCAGGGGGAGACTATGGCTACACCTTC. Translating gives CASSPGPGGDYGYTF.

V is TRBV5-8 and J is TRBJ2-5, with 9 positions matching TRBD1. The CDR3 sequence is 15 residues long. Per the germline V gene, CDR1 is SGHTS and CDR2 is YDEGEE. V trimming: 1 base; J trimming: 6 bases; junction bases outside the gene matches: 7. CDR3 loop: CASSLRQGDKKTQYF. CDR3 nucleotide sequence: TGTGCCAGCAGCTTGAGACAGGGGGATAAGAAGACCCAGTACTTC.

V and J are TRBV6-5 and TRBJ2-2; 8 bases are shared with TRBD1. This CDR3 has 15 residues. Unmatched junction bases numbered 3, after V lost 4 bases and J lost 2 bases. Looked up from germline, CDR1 is MNHEY and CDR2 is SVGAGI. The chain's CDR3 is CASSFDRGNTGELFF. CDR3 nucleotides: TGTGCCAGCAGTTTCGACAGGGGAAACACCGGGGAGCTGTTTTTT.

This chain links TRBV29-1 with TRBJ2-7; TRBD2 agrees at 10 bases. With 5 bases clipped from V and 2 bases from J, the junction kept 6 bases outside the gene matches. Germline V gene data show CDR1 as SQVTM and CDR2 as ANQGSEA. This CDR3 comprises 14 residues. For the CDR3, the DNA is TGCAGCGTTTCCCGGACTAGCGGCACCTACGAGCAGTACTTC. Translating it yields CSVSRTSGTYEQYF.

The rearrangement joins TRBV9 to TRBJ2-1; TRBD1 matches at 8 bases. The V gene's germline CDR1 is SGDLS and CDR2 YYNGEE. J lost 7 bases, V lost 1 base, and 7 bases had no gene match. CDR3 length equals 15 residues. CDR3 residues: CASSVRTGKQNEQFF. As DNA, the CDR3 is TGTGCCAGCAGCGTAAGGACAGGGAAGCAAAATGAGCAGTTCTTC.

The V gene is TRBV6-5, the J gene TRBJ1-1, with no clear D. CDR1 and CDR2 from the germline V gene are MNHEY and SVGAGI. This CDR3 contains 13 residues. Trimming took 8 bases from V and 0 from J, leaving 10 bases between them. The CDR3 DNA reads as TGTGCCAGCTTCGGGAGCATGAACACTGAAGCTTTCTTT. Its translation: CASFGSMNTEAFF.

The chain recombines TRBV18 with TRBJ1-1; 8 bases fit TRBD1. Germline V gives CDR1 KGHSH, CDR2 LQKENI. The CDR3 contains 17 residues. V shed 1 base and J 1 base; nucleotides not matched to a gene: 8. CDR3 DNA sequence: TGTGCCAGCTCACCACTCCAGGGGGCGATGGCGAACACTGAAGCTTTCTTT. Translated, it gives CASSPLQGAMANTEAFF.

The chain recombines TRBV28 with TRBJ1-2; tentative D call: TRBD1 (6 bases). This CDR3 spans 12 amino acids. V shed 3 bases and J shed 5 bases, with 7 bases lying between them. Germline V CDR1 and CDR2: MDHEN, SYDVKM. CDR3 sequence reads: CASSLQGYGYTF. CDR3 nucleotides: TGTGCCAGCAGTTTGCAGGGGTATGGCTACACCTTC.

This clone has just one count. This chain joins TRBV10-2 and TRBJ2-1; 11 nucleotides match TRBD2. Germline assignment: CDR1 WSHSY and CDR2 SAAADI. Trimming cost V 6 bases and J 7 bases; bases outside gene matches: 14. This CDR3 contains 17 residues. DNA of the CDR3: TGCGCCAGCAGCGCCGACGTAGCGGGGGGGCGTTGGAATGAGCAGTTCTTC. Its protein is CASSADVAGGRWNEQFF.